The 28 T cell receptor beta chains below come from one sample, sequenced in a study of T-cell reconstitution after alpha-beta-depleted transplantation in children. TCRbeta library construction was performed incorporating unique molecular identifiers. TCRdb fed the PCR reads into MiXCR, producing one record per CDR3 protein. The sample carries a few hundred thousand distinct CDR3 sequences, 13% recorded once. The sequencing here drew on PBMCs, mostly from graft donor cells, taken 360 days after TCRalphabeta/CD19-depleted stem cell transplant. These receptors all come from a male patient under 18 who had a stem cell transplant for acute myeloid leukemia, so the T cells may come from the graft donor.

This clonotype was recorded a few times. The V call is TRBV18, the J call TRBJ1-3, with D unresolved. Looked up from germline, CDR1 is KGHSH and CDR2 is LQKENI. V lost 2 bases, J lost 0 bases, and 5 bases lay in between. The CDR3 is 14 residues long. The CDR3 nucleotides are TGTGCCAGCTCACCAGAAACCTCTGGAAACACCATATATTTT. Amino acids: CASSPETSGNTIYF.

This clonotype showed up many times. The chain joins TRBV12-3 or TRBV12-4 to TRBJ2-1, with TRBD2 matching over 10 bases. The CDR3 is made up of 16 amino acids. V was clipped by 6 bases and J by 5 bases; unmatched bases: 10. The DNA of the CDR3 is TGTGCCAGCAGCGCTAGCGGGAGCCTAGGAGACAATGAGCAGTTCTTC. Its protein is CASSASGSLGDNEQFF.

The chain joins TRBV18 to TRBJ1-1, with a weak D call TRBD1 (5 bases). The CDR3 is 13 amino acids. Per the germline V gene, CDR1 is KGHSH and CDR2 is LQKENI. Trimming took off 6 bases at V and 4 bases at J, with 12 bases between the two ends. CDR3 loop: CASSQSDSTEAFF. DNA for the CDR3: TGTGCCAGCTCCCAAAGTGACAGCACTGAAGCTTTCTTT.

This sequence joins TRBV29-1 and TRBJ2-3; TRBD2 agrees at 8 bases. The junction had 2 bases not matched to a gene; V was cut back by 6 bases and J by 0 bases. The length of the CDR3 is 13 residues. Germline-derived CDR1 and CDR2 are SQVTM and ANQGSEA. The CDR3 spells CSVASGSTDTQYF. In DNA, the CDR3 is TGCAGCGTGGCTAGCGGGAGCACAGATACGCAGTATTTT.

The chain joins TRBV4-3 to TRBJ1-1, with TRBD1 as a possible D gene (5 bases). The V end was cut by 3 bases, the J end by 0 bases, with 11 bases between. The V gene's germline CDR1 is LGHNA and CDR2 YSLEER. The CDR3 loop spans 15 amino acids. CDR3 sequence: CASSQKTEMNTEAFF. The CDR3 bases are TGCGCCAGCAGCCAGAAGACAGAAATGAACACTGAAGCTTTCTTT.

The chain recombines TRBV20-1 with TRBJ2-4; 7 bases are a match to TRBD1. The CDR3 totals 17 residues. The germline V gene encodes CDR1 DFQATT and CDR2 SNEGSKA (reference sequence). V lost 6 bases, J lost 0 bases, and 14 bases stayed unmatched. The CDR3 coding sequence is TGCAGTGCCTCGCGTCCCTACAGGGGAATAGCCAAAAACATTCAGTACTTC. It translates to CSASRPYRGIAKNIQYF.

CDR3 sequence: CASSQVIRVGNTIYF. The CDR3, as DNA: TGTGCCAGCAGTCAAGTTATAAGAGTAGGAAACACCATATATTTT. This chain uses TRBV28 with TRBJ1-3; D unclear. Trimming pared 5 bases from V and 4 bases from J, leaving 15 bases between. CDR3 length equals 15 residues. The V gene's germline CDR1 is MDHEN and CDR2 SYDVKM.

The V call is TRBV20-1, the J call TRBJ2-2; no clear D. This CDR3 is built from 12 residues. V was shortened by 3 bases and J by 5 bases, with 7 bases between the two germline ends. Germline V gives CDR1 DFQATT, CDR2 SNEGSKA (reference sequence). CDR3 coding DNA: TGCAGTGCTAGTCGGCGGACCGGGGAGCTGTTTTTT. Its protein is CSASRRTGELFF.

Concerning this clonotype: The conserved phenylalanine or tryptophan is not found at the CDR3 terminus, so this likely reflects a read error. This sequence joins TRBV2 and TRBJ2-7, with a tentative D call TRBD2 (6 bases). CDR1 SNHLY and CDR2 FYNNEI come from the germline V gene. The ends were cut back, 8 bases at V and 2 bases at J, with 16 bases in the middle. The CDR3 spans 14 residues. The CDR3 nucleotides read TGTGCCAGCTCTGGGGGAGGTGCCACCTACGAGCAGTACTGC. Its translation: CASSGGGATYEQYC.

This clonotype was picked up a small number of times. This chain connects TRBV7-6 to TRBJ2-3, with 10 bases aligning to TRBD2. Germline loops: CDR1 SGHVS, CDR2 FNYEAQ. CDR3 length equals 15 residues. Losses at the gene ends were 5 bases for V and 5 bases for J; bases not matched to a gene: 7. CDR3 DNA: TGTGCCAGCAGCCTAGGACTAGCGGCGGTAGATACGCAGTATTTT. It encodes CASSLGLAAVDTQYF. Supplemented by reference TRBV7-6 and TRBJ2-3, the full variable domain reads GAGVSQSPRYKVTKRGQDVALRCDPISGHVSLYWYRQALGQGPEFLTYFNYEAQQDKSGLPNDRFSAERPEGSISTLTIQRTEQRDSAMYRCASSLGLAAVDTQYFGPGTRLTVL.

CDR3 sequence (DNA): TGTGCCAGCAGCTTAACTATCACCGGGGAGCTGTTTTTT. As protein: CASSLTITGELFF. The chain couples TRBV7-2 to TRBJ2-2; D not resolved. V lost 2 bases and J lost 4, with 5 bases in between. CDR3 length: 13 amino acids. Germline V gives CDR1 SGHTA, CDR2 FQGNSA.

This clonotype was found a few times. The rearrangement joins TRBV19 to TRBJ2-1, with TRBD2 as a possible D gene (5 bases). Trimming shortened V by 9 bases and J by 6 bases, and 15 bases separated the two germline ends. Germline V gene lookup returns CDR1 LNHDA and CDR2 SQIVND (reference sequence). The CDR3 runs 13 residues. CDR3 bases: TGTGCCAGCGTTGGTCGAGGGCCCAATGAGCAGTTCTTC. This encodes CASVGRGPNEQFF.

The CDR3 protein is CASSLVRAGGPGETQYF. In DNA form, the CDR3 reads TGTGCCAGCAGCTTAGTTCGGGCGGGAGGGCCAGGTGAGACCCAGTACTTC. This chain uses TRBV7-6 with TRBJ2-5; 9 bases are a match to TRBD2. The CDR3 runs to 17 residues. Germline CDR1 reads SGHVS; CDR2 reads FNYEAQ. V gave up 1 base and J gave up 5 bases; unmatched junction bases: 11.

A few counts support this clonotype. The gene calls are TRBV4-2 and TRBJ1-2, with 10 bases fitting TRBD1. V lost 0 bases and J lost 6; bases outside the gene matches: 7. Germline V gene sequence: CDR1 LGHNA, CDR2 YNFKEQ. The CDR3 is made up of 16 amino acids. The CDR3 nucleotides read TGTGCCAGCAGCCAAGATGGACAGGGGGACTTGCATGGCTACACCTTC. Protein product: CASSQDGQGDLHGYTF.

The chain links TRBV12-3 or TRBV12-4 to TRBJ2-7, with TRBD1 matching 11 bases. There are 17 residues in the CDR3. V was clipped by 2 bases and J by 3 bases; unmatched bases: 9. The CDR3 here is CASSLPLGQGGNYEQYF. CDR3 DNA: TGTGCCAGCAGTTTACCCTTGGGACAGGGGGGTAACTACGAGCAGTACTTC.

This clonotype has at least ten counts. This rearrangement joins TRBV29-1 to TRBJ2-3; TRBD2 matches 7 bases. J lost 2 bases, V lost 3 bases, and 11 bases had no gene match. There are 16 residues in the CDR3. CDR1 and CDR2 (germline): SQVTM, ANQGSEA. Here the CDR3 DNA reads TGCAGCGTTGACCTACGGGACTACCTTATCACAGATACGCAGTATTTT. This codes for CSVDLRDYLITDTQYF.

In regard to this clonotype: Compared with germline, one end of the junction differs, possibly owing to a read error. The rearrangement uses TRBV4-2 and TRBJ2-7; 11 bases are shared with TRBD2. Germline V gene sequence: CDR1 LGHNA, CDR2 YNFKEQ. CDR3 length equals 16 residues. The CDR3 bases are TGTGCCTGCAGCCAGCTCGGGACTAGCGGTCACTACGAGCAGTACTTC. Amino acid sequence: CACSQLGTSGHYEQYF.

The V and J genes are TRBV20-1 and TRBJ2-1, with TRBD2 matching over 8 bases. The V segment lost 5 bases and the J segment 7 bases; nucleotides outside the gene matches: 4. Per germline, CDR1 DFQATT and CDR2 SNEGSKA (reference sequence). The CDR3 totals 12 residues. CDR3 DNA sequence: TGCAGTGCTCGACTAGCGAGGAATGAGCAGTTCTTC. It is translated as CSARLARNEQFF.

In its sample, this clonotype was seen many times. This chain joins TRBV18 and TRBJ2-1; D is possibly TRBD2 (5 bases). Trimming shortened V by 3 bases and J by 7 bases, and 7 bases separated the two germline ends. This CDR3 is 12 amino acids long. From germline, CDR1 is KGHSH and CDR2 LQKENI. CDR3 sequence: CASSPPGNEQFF. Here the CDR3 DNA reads TGTGCCAGCTCACCCCCGGGGAATGAGCAGTTCTTC.

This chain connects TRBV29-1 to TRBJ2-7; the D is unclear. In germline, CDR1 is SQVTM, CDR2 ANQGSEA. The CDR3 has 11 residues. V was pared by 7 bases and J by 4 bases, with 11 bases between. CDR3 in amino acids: CSGLWRYEQYF. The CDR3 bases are TGCAGCGGGTTGTGGCGGTACGAGCAGTACTTC.

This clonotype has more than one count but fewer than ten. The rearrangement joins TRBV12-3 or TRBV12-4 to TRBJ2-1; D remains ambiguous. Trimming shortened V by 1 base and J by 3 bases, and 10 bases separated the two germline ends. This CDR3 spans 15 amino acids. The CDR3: CASSLDPTYYNEQFF. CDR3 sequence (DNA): TGTGCCAGCAGTTTAGATCCTACTTACTACAATGAGCAGTTCTTC.

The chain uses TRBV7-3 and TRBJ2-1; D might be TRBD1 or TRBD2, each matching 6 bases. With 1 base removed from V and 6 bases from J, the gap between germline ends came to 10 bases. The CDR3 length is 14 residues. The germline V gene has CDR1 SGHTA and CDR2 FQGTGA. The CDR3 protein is CASSLKGGGNEQFF. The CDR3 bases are TGTGCCAGCAGCTTAAAGGGGGGTGGCAATGAGCAGTTCTTC.

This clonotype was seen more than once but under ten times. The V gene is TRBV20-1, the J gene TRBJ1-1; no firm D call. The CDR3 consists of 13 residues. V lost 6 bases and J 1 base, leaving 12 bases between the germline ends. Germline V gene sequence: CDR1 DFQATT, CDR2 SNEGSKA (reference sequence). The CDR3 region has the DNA TGCAGTGCGTGGTACCGACGGAACACTGAAGCTTTCTTT. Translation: CSAWYRRNTEAFF.

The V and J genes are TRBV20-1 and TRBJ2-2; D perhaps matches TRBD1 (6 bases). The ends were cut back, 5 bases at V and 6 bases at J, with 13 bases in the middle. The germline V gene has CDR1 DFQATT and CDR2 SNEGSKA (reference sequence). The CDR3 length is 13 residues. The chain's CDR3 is CSAYTGIPGELFF. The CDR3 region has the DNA TGCAGTGCTTATACAGGGATCCCCGGGGAGCTGTTTTTT.

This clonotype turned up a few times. CDR3: CAISGTGGTDTQYF. For the CDR3, the DNA is TGTGCCATCTCCGGGACAGGGGGCACAGATACGCAGTATTTT. The J gene is TRBJ2-3, the V gene TRBV10-3; 10 bases line up with TRBD1. The CDR3 has 14 amino acids. The ends lost 8 bases at V and 1 base at J; junction bases unmatched: 3. Germline loops: CDR1 ENHRY, CDR2 SYGVKD.

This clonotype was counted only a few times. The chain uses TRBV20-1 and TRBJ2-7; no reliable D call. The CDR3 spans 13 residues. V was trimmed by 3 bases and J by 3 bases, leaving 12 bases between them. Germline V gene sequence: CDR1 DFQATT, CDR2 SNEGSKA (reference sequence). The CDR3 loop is CSASLVMNYEQYF. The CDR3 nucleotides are TGCAGTGCTAGTCTGGTTATGAACTACGAGCAGTACTTC.

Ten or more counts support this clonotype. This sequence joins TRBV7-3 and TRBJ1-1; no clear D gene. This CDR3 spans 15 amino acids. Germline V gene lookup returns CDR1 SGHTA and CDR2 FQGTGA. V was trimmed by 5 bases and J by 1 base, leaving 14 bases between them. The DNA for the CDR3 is TGTGCCAGCAGCCCCCAGGCAGGAGGGAACACTGAAGCTTTCTTT. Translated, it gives CASSPQAGGNTEAFF.

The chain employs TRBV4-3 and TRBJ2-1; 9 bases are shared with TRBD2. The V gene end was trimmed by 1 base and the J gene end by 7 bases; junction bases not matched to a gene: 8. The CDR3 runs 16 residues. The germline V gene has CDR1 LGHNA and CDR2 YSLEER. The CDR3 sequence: CASSQVHAGGDNEQFF. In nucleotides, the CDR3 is TGCGCCAGCAGCCAAGTTCACGCGGGAGGGGATAATGAGCAGTTCTTC.